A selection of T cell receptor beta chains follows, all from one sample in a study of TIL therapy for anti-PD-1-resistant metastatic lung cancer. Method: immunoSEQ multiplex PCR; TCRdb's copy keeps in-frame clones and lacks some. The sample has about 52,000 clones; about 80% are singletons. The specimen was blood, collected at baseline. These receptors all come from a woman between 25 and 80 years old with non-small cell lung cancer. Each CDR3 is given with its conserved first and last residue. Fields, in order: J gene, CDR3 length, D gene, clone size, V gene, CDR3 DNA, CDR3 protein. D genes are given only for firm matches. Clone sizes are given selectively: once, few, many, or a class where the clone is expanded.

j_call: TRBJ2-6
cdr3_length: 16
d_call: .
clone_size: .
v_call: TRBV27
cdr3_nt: TGTGCCAGCAGTTTATGGGGCAGCTCTGGGGCCAACGTCCTGACTTTC
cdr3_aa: CASSLWGSSGANVLTF

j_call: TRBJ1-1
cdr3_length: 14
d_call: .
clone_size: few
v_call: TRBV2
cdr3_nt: TGTGCCAGCAGTAACACCTTCGGGGACACTGAAGCTTTCTTT
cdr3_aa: CASSNTFGDTEAFF

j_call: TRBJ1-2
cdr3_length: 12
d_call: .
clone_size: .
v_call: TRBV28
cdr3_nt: TGTGCCAGCACGGAGACCCCCTATGGCTACACCTTC
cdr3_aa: CASTETPYGYTF

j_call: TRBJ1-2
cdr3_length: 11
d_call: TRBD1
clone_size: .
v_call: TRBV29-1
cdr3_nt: TGCAGCGCCGGACAGGAGAGAGGCTACACCTTC
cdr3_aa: CSAGQERGYTF

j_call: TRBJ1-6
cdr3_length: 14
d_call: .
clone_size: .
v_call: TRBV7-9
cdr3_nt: TGTGCCAGCAGCTTAGGGGTCGATAATTCACCCCTCCACTTT
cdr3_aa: CASSLGVDNSPLHF

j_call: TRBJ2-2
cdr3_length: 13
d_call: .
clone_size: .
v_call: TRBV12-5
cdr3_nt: TGTGCTAGTGGTTTTGGCGGGACCGGGGAGCTGTTTTTT
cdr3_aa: CASGFGGTGELFF

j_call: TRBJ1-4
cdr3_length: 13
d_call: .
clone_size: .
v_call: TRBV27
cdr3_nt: TGTGCCAGCAGTTTAATGACGCAGGGAAAACTGTTTTTT
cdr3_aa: CASSLMTQGKLFF

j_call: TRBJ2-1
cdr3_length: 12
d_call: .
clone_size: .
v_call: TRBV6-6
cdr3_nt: TGTGCCAGCGGGCCTGCGTACAATGAGCAGTTCTTC
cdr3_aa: CASGPAYNEQFF

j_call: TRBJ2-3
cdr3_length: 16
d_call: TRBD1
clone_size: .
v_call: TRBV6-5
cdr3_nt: TGTGCCAGCAGTTACTCAGGACAGGGGAGCACAGATACGCAGTATTTT
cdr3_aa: CASSYSGQGSTDTQYF

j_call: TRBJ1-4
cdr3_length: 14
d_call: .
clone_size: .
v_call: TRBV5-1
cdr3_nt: TGCGCCAGCAGCGCGGACCAGGGGTATGAAAAACTGTTTTTT
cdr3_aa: CASSADQGYEKLFF

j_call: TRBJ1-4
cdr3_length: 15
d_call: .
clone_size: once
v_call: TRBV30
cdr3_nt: TGTGCCTGGAGTGGGAGGTCTGCAACTAATGAAAAACTGTTTTTT
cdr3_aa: CAWSGRSATNEKLFF

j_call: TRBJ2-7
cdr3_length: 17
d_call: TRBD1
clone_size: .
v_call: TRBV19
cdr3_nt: TGTGCCAGTAGTGCCCAGACCGGGACAGGTTTCTCCTACGAGCAGTACTTC
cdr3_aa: CASSAQTGTGFSYEQYF

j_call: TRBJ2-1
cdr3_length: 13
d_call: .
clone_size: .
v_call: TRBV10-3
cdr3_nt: TGTGCCATCTCCCAGCGGCCATACAATGAGCAGTTCTTC
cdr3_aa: CAISQRPYNEQFF

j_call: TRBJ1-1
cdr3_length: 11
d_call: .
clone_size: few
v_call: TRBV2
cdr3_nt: TGTGCCAGCACTAACGAGGCACTAGCTTTCTTT
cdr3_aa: CASTNEALAFF

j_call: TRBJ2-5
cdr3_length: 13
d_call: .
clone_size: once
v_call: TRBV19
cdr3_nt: TGTGCCAGTAGTGTCTCAGGGAGGGAGACCCAGTACTTC
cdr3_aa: CASSVSGRETQYF

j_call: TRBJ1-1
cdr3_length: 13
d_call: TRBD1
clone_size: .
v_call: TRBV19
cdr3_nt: TGTGCCAGTAGTATTAGGGGGCCGACTGAAGCTTTCTTT
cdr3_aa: CASSIRGPTEAFF

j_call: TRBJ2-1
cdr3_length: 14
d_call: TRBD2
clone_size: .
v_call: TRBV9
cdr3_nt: TGTGCCAGCAGCCGACCGACTAGCGACAATGAGCAGTTCTTC
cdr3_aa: CASSRPTSDNEQFF

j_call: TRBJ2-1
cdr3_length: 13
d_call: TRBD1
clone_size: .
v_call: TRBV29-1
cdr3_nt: TGCAGCGGTAGACAGGGGGCTCTAGGTGAGCAGTTCTTC
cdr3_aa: CSGRQGALGEQFF

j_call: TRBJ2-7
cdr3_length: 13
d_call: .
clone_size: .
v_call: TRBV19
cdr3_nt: TGTGCCAGTAGCCCGGGACCCCCCTACGAGCAGTACTTC
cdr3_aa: CASSPGPPYEQYF

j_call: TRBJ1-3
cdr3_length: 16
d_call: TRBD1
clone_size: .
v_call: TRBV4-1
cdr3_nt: TGCGCCAGCAGCCAAGTAAGACAGGGATCTGGAAACACCATATATTTT
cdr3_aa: CASSQVRQGSGNTIYF

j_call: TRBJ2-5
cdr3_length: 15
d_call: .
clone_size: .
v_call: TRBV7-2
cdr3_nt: TGTGCCAGCAGCTTCTCGAGCGGCCCGGGGGAGACCCAGTACTTC
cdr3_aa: CASSFSSGPGETQYF

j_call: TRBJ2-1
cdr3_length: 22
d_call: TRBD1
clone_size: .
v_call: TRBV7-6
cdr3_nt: TGTGCCAGCAGCTTGATAGCCGGTGGGGACAGGGTTCCTTACAGGCCATACAATGAGCAGTTCTTC
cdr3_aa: CASSLIAGGDRVPYRPYNEQFF

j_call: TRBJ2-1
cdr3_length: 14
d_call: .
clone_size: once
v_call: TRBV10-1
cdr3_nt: TGCGCCAGCAGTTCAAGCGGAGCCTACAATGAGCAGTTCTTC
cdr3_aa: CASSSSGAYNEQFF

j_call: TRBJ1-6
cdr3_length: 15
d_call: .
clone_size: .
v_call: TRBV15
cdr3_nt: TGTGCCACCAGCAGGGATCCAGGAGATAATTCACCCCTCCACTTT
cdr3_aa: CATSRDPGDNSPLHF

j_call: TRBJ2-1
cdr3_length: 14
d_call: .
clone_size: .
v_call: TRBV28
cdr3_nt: TGTGCCAGCAGTTTGGCAGGGGTCTACAATGAGCAGTTCTTC
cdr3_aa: CASSLAGVYNEQFF

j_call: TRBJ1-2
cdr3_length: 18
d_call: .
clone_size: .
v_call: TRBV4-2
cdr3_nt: TGTGCCAGCAGCCAAGATGCCTCCTCGGGGGGCGAATGGGATGGCTACACCTTC
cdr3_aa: CASSQDASSGGEWDGYTF

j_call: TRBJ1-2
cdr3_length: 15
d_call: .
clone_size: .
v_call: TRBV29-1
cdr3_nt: TGCAGCGTTGAGGTTATCGAGACTATTGGCTATGGCTACACCTTC
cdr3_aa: CSVEVIETIGYGYTF

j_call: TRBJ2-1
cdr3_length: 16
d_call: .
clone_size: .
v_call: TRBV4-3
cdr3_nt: TGCGCCAGCAGCCAAGATCAGCGAGGAGGGGGCAATGAGCAGTTCTTC
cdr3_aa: CASSQDQRGGGNEQFF

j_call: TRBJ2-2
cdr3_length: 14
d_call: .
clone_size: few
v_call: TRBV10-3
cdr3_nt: TGTGCCGTACACGCCGGTGAAAGGTCCGGGGAGCTGTTTTTT
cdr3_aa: CAVHAGERSGELFF

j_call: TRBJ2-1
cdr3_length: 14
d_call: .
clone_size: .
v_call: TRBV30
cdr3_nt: TGTGCCTGGGCCTTGGGCATTTCCTACAATGAGCAGTTCTTC
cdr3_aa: CAWALGISYNEQFF

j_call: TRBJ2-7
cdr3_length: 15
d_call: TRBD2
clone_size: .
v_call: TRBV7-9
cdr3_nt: TGTGCCAGCAGCCATTCTAGCGGGGGGGCGGACGAGCAGTACTTC
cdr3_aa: CASSHSSGGADEQYF

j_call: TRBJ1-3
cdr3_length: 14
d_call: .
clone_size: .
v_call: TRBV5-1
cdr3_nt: TGCGCCAGCAGCCAAACATTCTCTGGAAACACCATATATTTT
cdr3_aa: CASSQTFSGNTIYF

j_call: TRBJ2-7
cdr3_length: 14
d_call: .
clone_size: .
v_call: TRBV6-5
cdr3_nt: TGTGCCAGCAGTTACGCGAACGGTGCCTACGAGCAGTACTTC
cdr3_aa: CASSYANGAYEQYF

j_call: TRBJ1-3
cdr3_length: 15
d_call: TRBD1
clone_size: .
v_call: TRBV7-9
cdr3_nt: TGTGCCAGCAGCTTCGGCCAGGGGGCTGGAAACACCATATATTTT
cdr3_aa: CASSFGQGAGNTIYF

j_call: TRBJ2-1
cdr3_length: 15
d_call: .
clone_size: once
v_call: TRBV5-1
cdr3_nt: TGCGCCAGCAGCCCGGGCCCAGGTGGGTACAATGAGCAGTTCTTC
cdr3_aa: CASSPGPGGYNEQFF

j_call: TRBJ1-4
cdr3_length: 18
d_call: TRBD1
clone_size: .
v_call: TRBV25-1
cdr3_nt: TGTGCCAGCAGTGAATTAACAGGGGCGATAAGGATGAATGAAAAACTGTTTTTT
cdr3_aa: CASSELTGAIRMNEKLFF

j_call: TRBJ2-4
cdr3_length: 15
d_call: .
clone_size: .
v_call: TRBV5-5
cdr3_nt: TGTGCCAGCAGCCCCCTTTGGGGACAAGGAAACATTCAGTACTTC
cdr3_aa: CASSPLWGQGNIQYF

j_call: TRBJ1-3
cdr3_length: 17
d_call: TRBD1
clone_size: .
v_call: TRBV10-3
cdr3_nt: TGTGCCATCAGTGAGGGGACAGGTTCCCTCTCTGGAAACACCATATATTTT
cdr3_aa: CAISEGTGSLSGNTIYF

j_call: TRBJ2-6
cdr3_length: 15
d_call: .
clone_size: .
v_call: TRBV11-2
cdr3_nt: TGTGCCAGCAGCTTAGCAGGGGCTGGGGCCAACGTCCTGACTTTC
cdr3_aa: CASSLAGAGANVLTF

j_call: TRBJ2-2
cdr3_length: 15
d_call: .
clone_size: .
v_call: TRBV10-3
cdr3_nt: TGTGCCGTAGGAAATGAGGCGGGCGGCGCCGGGGAGCTGTTTTTT
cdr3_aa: CAVGNEAGGAGELFF

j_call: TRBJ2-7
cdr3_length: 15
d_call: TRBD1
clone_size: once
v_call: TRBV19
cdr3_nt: TGTGCCAGTACCTCCCAGGCAGGGGGCCCCTACGAGCAGTACTTC
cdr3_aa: CASTSQAGGPYEQYF

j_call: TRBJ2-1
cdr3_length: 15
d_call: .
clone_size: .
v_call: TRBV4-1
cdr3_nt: TGCGCCAGCAGGCATGCCTCTGGATCCTACAATGAGCAGTTCTTC
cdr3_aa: CASRHASGSYNEQFF

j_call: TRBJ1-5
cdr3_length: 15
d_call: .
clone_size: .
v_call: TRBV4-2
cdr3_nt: TGTGCCAGCAGCCAAGGGGAGGGAAGCAATCAGCCCCAGCATTTT
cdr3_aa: CASSQGEGSNQPQHF

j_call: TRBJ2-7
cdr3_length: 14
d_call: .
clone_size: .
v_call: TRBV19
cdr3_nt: TGTGCCAGTTCCCGCCTACCCGGTACTTACGAGCAGTACTTC
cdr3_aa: CASSRLPGTYEQYF

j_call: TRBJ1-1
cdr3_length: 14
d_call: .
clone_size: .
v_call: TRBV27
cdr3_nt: TGTGCCAGCACTAAACCTCGGGTCAACACTGAAGCTTTCTTT
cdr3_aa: CASTKPRVNTEAFF

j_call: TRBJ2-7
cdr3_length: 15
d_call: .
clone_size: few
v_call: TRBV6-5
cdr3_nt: TGTGCCAGCAGCCCTCGGTCCAGGGGCTCCTACGAGCAGTACTTC
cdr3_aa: CASSPRSRGSYEQYF

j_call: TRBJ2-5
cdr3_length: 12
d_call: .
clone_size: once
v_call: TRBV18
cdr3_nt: TGTGCCAGCTCCCTTCTCCAAGAGACCCAGTACTTC
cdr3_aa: CASSLLQETQYF

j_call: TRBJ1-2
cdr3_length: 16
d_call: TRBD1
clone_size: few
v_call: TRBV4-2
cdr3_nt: TGTGCCAGCAGCCAAGGTCTCGGGGGACAGACCTATGGCTACACCTTC
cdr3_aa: CASSQGLGGQTYGYTF

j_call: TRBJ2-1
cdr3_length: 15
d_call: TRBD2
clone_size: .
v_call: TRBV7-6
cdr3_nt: TGTGCCAGCAGCCGGGCGGGAGGGTCCTACAATGAGCAGTTCTTC
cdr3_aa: CASSRAGGSYNEQFF